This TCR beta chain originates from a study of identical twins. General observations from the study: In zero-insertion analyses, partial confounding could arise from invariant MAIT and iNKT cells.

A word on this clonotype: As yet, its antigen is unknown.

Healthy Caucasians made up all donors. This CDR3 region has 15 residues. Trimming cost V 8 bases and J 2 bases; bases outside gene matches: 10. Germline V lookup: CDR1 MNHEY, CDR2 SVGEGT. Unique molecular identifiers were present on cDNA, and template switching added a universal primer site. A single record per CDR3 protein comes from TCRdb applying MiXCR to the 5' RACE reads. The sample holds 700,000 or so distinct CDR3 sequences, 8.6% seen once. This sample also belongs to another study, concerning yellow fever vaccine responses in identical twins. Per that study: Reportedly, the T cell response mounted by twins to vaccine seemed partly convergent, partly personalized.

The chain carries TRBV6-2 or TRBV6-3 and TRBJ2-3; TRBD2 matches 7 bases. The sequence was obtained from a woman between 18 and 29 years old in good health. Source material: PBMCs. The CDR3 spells CASSPGGQSTDTQYF. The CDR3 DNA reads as TGTGCCAGCTCCCCGGGAGGACAATCCACAGATACGCAGTATTTT.